Listed below are T cell receptor beta chains from one sample, sequenced in a study of blood T cell repertoires in COVID-19. Using immunoSEQ multiplex PCR, the repertoire was profiled, and TCRdb retains in-frame clones only, with some absent. In the table there are about 81,000 clones, about nine tenths of which are singletons. Sequenced sample: peripheral blood. These receptors all stem from a woman between 50 and 59 years old in a cohort sampled during active COVID-19. CDR3s leave out the opening cysteine and the closing phenylalanine or tryptophan. Fields, in order: V gene, CDR3 length, J gene, CDR3 protein.

>TRBV21-1|18|TRBJ2-7
ASSKGTPGPGLAEKYEQY
>TRBV30|15|TRBJ1-6
AWSVLIREAYNSPLH
>TRBV3-1/TRBV3-2|17|TRBJ2-2
ASSQIRGGTGTNTGELF
>TRBV11-2|11|TRBJ2-5
ASDRGNQETQY
>TRBV30|10|TRBJ1-2
AWSQLIYGYT
>TRBV5-5|12|TRBJ1-4
ASSLGTAAEKLF
>TRBV12-5|12|TRBJ2-5
ASGLPPVQETQY
>TRBV18|13|TRBJ1-5
ASSQTGGFSQPQH
>TRBV18|12|TRBJ2-5
ASSTRQGRETQY
>TRBV15|14|TRBJ2-7
ATSGVHAGQGNEQY
>TRBV6-5|14|TRBJ2-2
ASSYSSGVEPGELF
>TRBV3-1/TRBV3-2|14|TRBJ2-1
ASSPRTSGAYNEQF
>TRBV7-9|12|TRBJ1-4
ASSLWGLNEKLF
>TRBV12-3/TRBV12-4|10|TRBJ2-1
ASKPQGREQF
>TRBV7-9|12|TRBJ1-4
ASSPRQGGEKLF
>TRBV7-9|14|TRBJ2-7
ASSLGLAGGQYEQY
>TRBV11-3|12|TRBJ2-7
ASSLGAGGYEQY
>TRBV12-3/TRBV12-4|11|TRBJ1-1
ASSFEGAVEAF
>TRBV2|10|TRBJ2-7
ASRTDNYEQY